Presented here are 27 T cell receptor beta chains from one specimen sequenced in a study of regulatory T cells in long-lasting Graves disease. To make TCR beta libraries, researchers used iRepertoire HTBI primers and Arm-PCR of CDR3 regions. TCRdb reprocessed the multiplex PCR reads with MiXCR, giving one entry per CDR3 protein. The table has fewer than 650,000 distinct CDR3 sequences, 16% seen once; the top ten hold about 18%. As for time point: newly diagnosed GD, antithyroid drugs for less than 3 months. Preparation of the TCR library used RNA extracted from PBMCs. These data also formed part of another study, on T cells in Graves' hyperthyroidism and ophthalmopathy.

The starting material was peripheral blood mononuclear cells (PBMCs), obtained at new diagnosis, from a patient treated with antithyroid drugs. The origin of the receptors is a woman between 25 and 40 years old with Graves disease.

This clonotype was found a few times. This chain connects TRBV28 to TRBJ1-6; D gene ambiguous. CDR1 and CDR2 from the germline V gene are MDHEN and SYDVKM. V was cut by 3 bases and J by 9 bases, with 24 bases left in between. CDR3 length: 18 residues. This CDR3 reads CASSFPPGGKIGFSPLHF. Here the CDR3 DNA reads TGTGCCAGCAGTTTCCCCCCGGGAGGGAAGATCGGCTTTTCACCCCTCCACTTT.

This clonotype was observed at least ten times. The V and J genes are TRBV29-1 and TRBJ2-3; a weak D match, TRBD1 (6 bases). This CDR3 comprises 14 residues. V was trimmed by 6 bases and J by 2 bases, leaving 15 bases between them. Germline CDR1 reads SQVTM; CDR2 reads ANQGSEA. The DNA for the CDR3 is TGCAGCGTGCGAACAGGGTATATCACAGATACGCAGTATTTT. Protein product: CSVRTGYITDTQYF.

This clonotype was detected many times. The chain carries TRBV28 and TRBJ2-7; TRBD2 aligns across 8 bases. The germline V gene encodes CDR1 MDHEN and CDR2 SYDVKM. V dropped 5 bases and J dropped 3; count of bases not matched to a gene: 6. The CDR3 extends over 14 amino acids. The CDR3 DNA reads as TGTGCCAGCAGTCCACTAGCGGAGAACTACGAGCAGTACTTC. Residues: CASSPLAENYEQYF.

This chain joins TRBV5-1 and TRBJ1-5; unclear D gene. CDR3 length: 16 residues. Germline V gene lookup returns CDR1 SGHRS and CDR2 YFSETQ. V shed 0 bases and J shed 8 bases, with 18 bases lying between them. The CDR3 sequence is CASSLGPLSPLEPQHF. For the CDR3, the DNA is TGCGCCAGCAGCTTGGGCCCCCTCTCCCCCCTGGAGCCCCAGCATTTT.

The chain joins TRBV5-6 to TRBJ1-1; a weak D match, TRBD1 (5 bases). Germline lookup yields CDR1 SGHDT and CDR2 YYEEEE. The CDR3 covers 12 residues. V lost 10 bases to trimming and J lost 7 bases, with 17 bases between them. For the CDR3, the DNA is TGTGCCTCTACGGAGGGGTTGAATGAAGCTTTCTTT. As protein: CASTEGLNEAFF.

This clonotype was detected ten times or more. V gene TRBV28 combines with J gene TRBJ1-1; 8 nucleotides align to TRBD1. Unmatched junction bases numbered 6, after V lost 2 bases and J lost 1 base. Germline V CDR1 and CDR2: MDHEN, SYDVKM. The CDR3 has 16 residues. The CDR3 nucleotides are TGTGCCAGCAGTTTAGGCAGGGGGCCGGGGAACACTGAAGCTTTCTTT. Residues: CASSLGRGPGNTEAFF. The complete variable domain, with remaining parts taken from reference TRBV28 and TRBJ1-1, reads DVKVTQSSRYLVKRTGEKVFLECVQDMDHENMFWYRQDPGLGLRLIYFSYDVKMKEKGDIPEGYSVSREKKERFSLILESASTNQTSMYLCASSLGRGPGNTEAFFGQGTRLTVV.

This clonotype was counted a few times. The rearrangement uses TRBV7-9 and TRBJ2-1, with a possible D match to TRBD1 (6 bases). The CDR3 has 19 amino acids. V lost 4 bases, J lost 0 bases, and 22 bases lay in between. CDR1 is SEHNR and CDR2 is FQNEAQ in the germline V gene (reference sequence). Here the CDR3 reads CASSSGALLRRDSYNEQFF. CDR3 in DNA: TGTGCCAGCAGCTCAGGGGCCCTTTTAAGACGTGACTCCTACAATGAGCAGTTCTTC.

This clonotype was counted many times. The chain is built from TRBV20-1 and TRBJ2-1; TRBD2 agrees at 8 bases. The ends lost 6 bases at V and 4 bases at J; junction bases unmatched: 8. CDR1 and CDR2 from the germline V gene are DFQATT and SNEGSKA (reference sequence). This CDR3 is 14 amino acids long. The chain's CDR3 is CSASGTRLYNEQFF. CDR3 in DNA: TGCAGTGCGTCCGGGACTAGACTTTACAATGAGCAGTTCTTC.

V gene TRBV3-1 combines with J gene TRBJ1-5; no clear D. The CDR3 length is 15 residues. Germline lookup yields CDR1 LGHDT and CDR2 YNNKEL (reference sequence). Trimming took off 0 bases at V and 0 bases at J, with 6 bases between the two ends. CDR3 in DNA: TGTGCCAGCAGCCAAGATTTCGTTAGCAATCAGCCCCAGCATTTT. The encoded protein is CASSQDFVSNQPQHF. Using reference TRBV3-1 and TRBJ1-5 for the parts outside the CDR3, the full variable domain is DTAVSQTPKYLVTQMGNDKSIKCEQNLGHDTMYWYKQDSKKFLKIMFSYNNKELIINETVPNRFSPKSPDKAHLNLHINSLELGDSAVYFCASSQDFVSNQPQHFGDGTRLSIL.

As DNA, the CDR3 is TGCAGTGCGGCGGGACTGCACAGCAGGGAGGAATCACCCCTCCACTTT. Its protein product is CSAAGLHSREESPLHF. V usage is TRBV20-1 and J usage is TRBJ1-6, with a possible D match to TRBD1 (5 bases). Germline lookup yields CDR1 DFQATT and CDR2 SNEGSKA (reference sequence). This CDR3 is built from 16 residues. V gave up 6 bases and J gave up 10 bases, with 25 bases separating them.

Only a few counts were recorded for this clonotype. The chain links TRBV20-1 to TRBJ2-7; possibly TRBD1 for D (6 bases). Germline CDR1 DFQATT, CDR2 SNEGSKA (reference sequence). This CDR3 region has 13 residues. V was pared by 6 bases and J by 3 bases, with 15 bases between. The CDR3: CSAVDSQGYEQYF. Here the CDR3 DNA reads TGCAGTGCCGTGGACAGCCAGGGCTACGAGCAGTACTTC.

This clonotype was observed a single time. With a much larger clone just one base away, this may be a read error. This sequence joins TRBV24-1 and TRBJ2-5; 7 bases align to TRBD1. The J segment lost 0 bases and the V segment lost 2 bases, leaving 14 bases of the junction unmatched. Germline lookup yields CDR1 KGHDR and CDR2 SFDVKD. This CDR3 has 19 residues. CDR3 DNA sequence: TGTGCCACCAGTGATTCTGACCCGGGACAGCGGAGACACCAAGAGACCCAGTACTTC. Amino acid sequence: CATSDSDPGQRRHQETQYF.

The rearrangement joins TRBV3-1 to TRBJ2-7; D unclear. CDR3 length: 14 residues. Trimming stripped 3 bases from V and 1 base from J, with 10 bases between. The germline V gene encodes CDR1 LGHDT and CDR2 YNNKEL (reference sequence). Written as DNA, the CDR3 is TGTGCCAGCAGCCACTCCGACTGGTCCTACGAGCAGTACTTC. It encodes CASSHSDWSYEQYF.

This clonotype showed up just once. The gene calls are TRBV19 and TRBJ2-6, with TRBD1 as a possible D gene (6 bases). The germline V gene encodes CDR1 LNHDA and CDR2 SQIVND (reference sequence). The CDR3 contains 18 residues. Trimming took off 4 bases at V and 0 bases at J, with 16 bases between the two ends. CDR3: CASSTYPGQGSGANVLTF. The DNA for the CDR3 is TGTGCCAGTAGTACCTACCCGGGACAAGGCTCTGGGGCCAACGTCCTGACTTTC. The full variable domain, with the rest looked up from reference TRBV19 and TRBJ2-6, is DGGITQSPKYLFRKEGQNVTLSCEQNLNHDAMYWYRQDPGQGLRLIYYSQIVNDFQKGDIAEGYSVSREKKESFPLTVTSAQKNPTAFYLCASSTYPGQGSGANVLTFGAGSRLTVL.

This clonotype came up many times. This sequence joins TRBV10-3 and TRBJ1-2; D is unresolved. Germline assignment: CDR1 ENHRY and CDR2 SYGVKD. This CDR3 spans 11 amino acids. DNA for the CDR3: TGTGCTCTTGGCGGTCCTGTGAGCTACACCTTC. This gives the protein CALGGPVSYTF.

The chain recombines TRBV29-1 with TRBJ2-7, with a possible D match to TRBD1 (6 bases). The ends were cut back, 5 bases at V and 4 bases at J, with 9 bases in the middle. The CDR3 sequence is 11 residues long. Germline assignment: CDR1 SQVTM and CDR2 ANQGSEA. The CDR3 DNA follows: TGCAGCGTTTACACAGGGTACGAGCAGTACTTC. Amino acids: CSVYTGYEQYF.

In its sample, this clonotype was seen many times. This chain joins TRBV9 and TRBJ2-3; D possibly corresponds to TRBD1 (5 bases). V lost 6 bases, J lost 0 bases, and 11 bases lay in between. Per germline, CDR1 SGDLS and CDR2 YYNGEE. CDR3 length: 14 residues. Here the CDR3 reads CASNRQSSTDTQYF. As DNA, the CDR3 is TGTGCCAGCAATCGACAGTCTAGCACAGATACGCAGTATTTT.

Note on this clonotype: A much larger clone is a single base away; this may be a read error. The CDR3 does not close with the conserved phenylalanine or tryptophan, likely indicating a read error. The V gene is TRBV3-1, the J gene TRBJ1-2, with 7 bases matching TRBD1. Germline V gives CDR1 LGHDT, CDR2 YNNKEL (reference sequence). The CDR3 is made up of 13 amino acids. V lost 4 bases and J lost 5; bases outside the gene matches: 4. CDR3 in amino acids: CASSLGDRYGYTI. The CDR3 region has the DNA TGTGCCAGCAGCCTTGGGGACAGATATGGCTACACCATC.

This clonotype was recorded at least ten times. The chain has TRBV3-1 and TRBJ2-1; 12 bases align to TRBD2. Germline V lookup: CDR1 LGHDT, CDR2 YNNKEL (reference sequence). V lost 4 bases, J lost 6 bases, and 7 bases stayed unmatched. The CDR3 loop spans 16 amino acids. CDR3 residues: CASSPPRGLAGNEQFF. The CDR3 DNA sequence: TGTGCCAGCAGCCCCCCCAGGGGACTAGCGGGCAATGAGCAGTTCTTC.

This clonotype was detected ten times or more. The chain carries TRBV10-3 and TRBJ1-2; possible D gene TRBD1, 5 bases. The CDR3 totals 15 residues. Between the trimmed V and J ends, which lost 3 bases and 0 bases, there was a span of 11 bases. Germline CDR1 is ENHRY and CDR2 is SYGVKD. DNA of the CDR3: TGTGCCATCAGTGAATGGGGGAAATCTAACTATGGCTACACCTTC. Amino acids: CAISEWGKSNYGYTF.

The chain joins TRBV6-1 to TRBJ1-2; D is ambiguous. Looked up from germline, CDR1 is MNHNS and CDR2 is SASEGT. Trimming cost V 6 bases and J 4 bases, with 9 bases left between them. This CDR3 spans 12 amino acids. CDR3 region: CASSSPTYGYTF. CDR3 sequence (DNA): TGTGCCAGCAGCTCCCCCACCTATGGCTACACCTTC.

This clonotype was counted between two and nine times. V and J are TRBV7-3 and TRBJ1-2, with 8 bases lining up with TRBD1. Germline V gene sequence: CDR1 SGHTA, CDR2 FQGTGA. The CDR3 is 13 amino acids. Trimming removed 1 base from V and 7 bases from J; junction bases left unmatched: 2. For the CDR3, the DNA is TGTGCCAGCAGCTTAATCCAGGGGGCTGGCTACACCTTC. Encoded protein: CASSLIQGAGYTF.

At least ten counts were recorded for this clonotype. CDR3 region: CASSETGRGYGYTF. The CDR3 bases are TGTGCCAGCAGTGAGACAGGTCGTGGCTATGGCTACACCTTC. The chain combines TRBV6-1 with TRBJ1-2; D perhaps matches TRBD1 (6 bases). The CDR3 covers 14 residues. Germline values: CDR1 MNHNS, CDR2 SASEGT. The V end was cut by 3 bases, the J end by 4 bases, with 12 bases between.

This clonotype was counted a few times. The chain is built from TRBV20-1 and TRBJ2-3, with D hard to call. Germline V gene lookup returns CDR1 DFQATT and CDR2 SNEGSKA (reference sequence). The CDR3 contains 13 residues. With 7 bases removed from V and 4 bases from J, the gap between germline ends came to 15 bases. Here the CDR3 DNA reads TGCAGTGGTCGCCCGATCGGCTCAGATACGCAGTATTTT. It codes for CSGRPIGSDTQYF.

This clonotype has only a few counts. This sequence joins TRBV29-1 and TRBJ2-1, with 14 bases fitting TRBD2. This CDR3 region has 16 residues. Germline CDR1 SQVTM, CDR2 ANQGSEA. V lost 6 bases and J lost 9; bases outside the gene matches: 13. This chain's CDR3 is CSVVAPPGLAGGEQFF. CDR3 DNA sequence: TGCAGCGTCGTTGCCCCGCCCGGACTAGCGGGAGGTGAGCAGTTCTTC.

This clonotype was detected many times. The chain couples TRBV12-3 or TRBV12-4 to TRBJ1-3, with a tentative D call TRBD1 (6 bases). The CDR3 is made up of 13 amino acids. The V end lost 5 bases, the J end lost 10 bases, and 15 bases lay between the germline ends. In nucleotides, the CDR3 is TGTGCCAGCAGTCTATCAAAGGGGGGGACCATATATTTT. Protein: CASSLSKGGTIYF.

The J gene is TRBJ1-5, the V gene TRBV15, with a possible D match to TRBD1 (5 bases). The CDR3 totals 15 residues. Trimming removed 4 bases at V and 6 bases at J, with 16 bases between. The V gene's germline CDR1 is LNHNV and CDR2 YYDKDF (reference sequence). CDR3 in amino acids: CATSIKLAGGQPQHF. The CDR3 DNA reads TGTGCCACCAGCATTAAATTAGCGGGGGGTCAGCCCCAGCATTTT.